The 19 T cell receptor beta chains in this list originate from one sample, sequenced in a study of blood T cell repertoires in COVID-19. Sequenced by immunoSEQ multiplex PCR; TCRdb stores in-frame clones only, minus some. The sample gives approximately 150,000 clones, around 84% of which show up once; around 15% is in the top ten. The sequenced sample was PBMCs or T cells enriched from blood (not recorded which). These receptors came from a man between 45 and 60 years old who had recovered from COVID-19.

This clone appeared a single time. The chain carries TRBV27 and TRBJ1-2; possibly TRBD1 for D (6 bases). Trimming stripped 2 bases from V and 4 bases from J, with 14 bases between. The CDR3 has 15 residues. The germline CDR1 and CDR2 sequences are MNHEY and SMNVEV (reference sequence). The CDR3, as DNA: TGTGCCAGCAGTTTAGAGAGCAGGGGAGTCTATGGCTACACCTTC. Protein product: CASSLESRGVYGYTF.

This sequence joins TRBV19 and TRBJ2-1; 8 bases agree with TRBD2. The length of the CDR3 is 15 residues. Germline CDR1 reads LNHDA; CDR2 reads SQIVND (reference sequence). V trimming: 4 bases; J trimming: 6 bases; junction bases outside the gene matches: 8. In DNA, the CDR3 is TGTGCCAGTAGTACTCCCGGGACTAGGCTCAATGAGCAGTTCTTC. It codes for CASSTPGTRLNEQFF.

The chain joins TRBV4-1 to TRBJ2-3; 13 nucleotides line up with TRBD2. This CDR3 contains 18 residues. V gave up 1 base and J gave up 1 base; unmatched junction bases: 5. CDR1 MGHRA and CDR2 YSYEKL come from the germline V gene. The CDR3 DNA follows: TGCGCCAGCAGCCAAGGGGCCACTAGCGGGGGGGGCACAGATACGCAGTATTTT. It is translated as CASSQGATSGGGTDTQYF.

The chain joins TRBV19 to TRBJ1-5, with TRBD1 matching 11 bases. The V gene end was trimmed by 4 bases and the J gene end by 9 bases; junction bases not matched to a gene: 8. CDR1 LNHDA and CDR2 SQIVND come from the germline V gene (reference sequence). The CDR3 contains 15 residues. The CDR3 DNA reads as TGTGCCAGTAGTAACCGGACAGGGGGCGCTTTGCCCCAGCATTTT. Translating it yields CASSNRTGGALPQHF.

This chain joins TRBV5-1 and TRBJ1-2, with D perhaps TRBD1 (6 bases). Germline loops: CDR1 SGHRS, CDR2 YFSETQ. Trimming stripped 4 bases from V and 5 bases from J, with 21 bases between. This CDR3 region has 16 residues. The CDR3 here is CASSDQTTARGYGYTF. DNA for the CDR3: TGCGCCAGCAGCGACCAAACCACTGCGAGGGGGTATGGCTACACCTTC.

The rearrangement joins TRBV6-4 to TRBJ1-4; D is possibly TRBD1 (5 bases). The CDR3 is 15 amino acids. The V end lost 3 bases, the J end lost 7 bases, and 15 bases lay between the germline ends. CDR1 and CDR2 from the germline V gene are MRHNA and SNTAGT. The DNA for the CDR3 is TGTGCCAGCAGTGATGTAAGGGCTAGGGGTGAAAAACTGTTTTTT. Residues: CASSDVRARGEKLFF.

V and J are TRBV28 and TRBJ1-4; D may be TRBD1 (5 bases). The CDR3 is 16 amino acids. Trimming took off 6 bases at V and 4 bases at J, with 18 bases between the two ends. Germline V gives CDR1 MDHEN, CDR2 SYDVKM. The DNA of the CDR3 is TGTGCCAGCAGGGGGGGATCTGTGTCATTTAATGAAAAACTGTTTTTT. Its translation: CASRGGSVSFNEKLFF.

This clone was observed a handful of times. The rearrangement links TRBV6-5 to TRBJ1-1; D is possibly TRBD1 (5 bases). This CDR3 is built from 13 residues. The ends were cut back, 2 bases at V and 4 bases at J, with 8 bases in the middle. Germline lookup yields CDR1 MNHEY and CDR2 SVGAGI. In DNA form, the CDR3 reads TGTGCCAGCAGTTACCCCGGGGGCACTGAAGCTTTCTTT. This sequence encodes CASSYPGGTEAFF.

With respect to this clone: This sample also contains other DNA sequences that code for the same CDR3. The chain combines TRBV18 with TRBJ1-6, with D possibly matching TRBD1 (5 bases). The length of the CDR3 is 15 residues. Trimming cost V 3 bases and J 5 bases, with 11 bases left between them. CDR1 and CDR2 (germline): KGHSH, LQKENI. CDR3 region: CASSPGRGHNSPLHF. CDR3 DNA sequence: TGTGCCAGCTCACCGGGGAGGGGTCATAATTCACCCCTCCACTTT.

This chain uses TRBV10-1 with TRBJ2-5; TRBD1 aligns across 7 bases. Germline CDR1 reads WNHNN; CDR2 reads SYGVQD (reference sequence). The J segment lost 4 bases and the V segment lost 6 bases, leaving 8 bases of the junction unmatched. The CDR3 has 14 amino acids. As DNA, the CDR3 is TGCGCCAGCAGCCGAGACAGGGCAAGAGAGACCCAGTACTTC. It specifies CASSRDRARETQYF.

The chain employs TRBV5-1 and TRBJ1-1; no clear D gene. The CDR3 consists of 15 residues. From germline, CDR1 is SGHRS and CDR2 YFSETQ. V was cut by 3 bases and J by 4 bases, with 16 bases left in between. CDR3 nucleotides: TGCGCCAGCAGCTCAACTCAGGTTATTGGCACTGAAGCTTTCTTT. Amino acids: CASSSTQVIGTEAFF. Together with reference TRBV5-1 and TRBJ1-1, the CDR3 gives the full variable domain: KAGVTQTPRYLIKTRGQQVTLSCSPISGHRSVSWYQQTPGQGLQFLFEYFSETQRNKGNFPGRFSGRQFSNSRSEMNVSTLELGDSALYLCASSSTQVIGTEAFFGQGTRLTVV.

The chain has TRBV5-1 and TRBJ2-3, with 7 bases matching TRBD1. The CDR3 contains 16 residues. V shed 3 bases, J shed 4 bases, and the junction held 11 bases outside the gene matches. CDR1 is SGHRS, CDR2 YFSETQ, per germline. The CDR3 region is CASSSNRGSAPDTQYF. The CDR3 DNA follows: TGCGCCAGCAGCTCGAACAGGGGATCCGCACCAGATACGCAGTATTTT.

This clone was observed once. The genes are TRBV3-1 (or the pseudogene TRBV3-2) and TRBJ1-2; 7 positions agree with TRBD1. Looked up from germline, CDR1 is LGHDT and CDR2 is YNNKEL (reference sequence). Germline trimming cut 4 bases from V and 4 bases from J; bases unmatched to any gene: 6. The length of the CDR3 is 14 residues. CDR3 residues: CASSPLGQLYGYTF. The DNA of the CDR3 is TGTGCCAGCAGCCCCTTGGGACAGCTCTATGGCTACACCTTC.

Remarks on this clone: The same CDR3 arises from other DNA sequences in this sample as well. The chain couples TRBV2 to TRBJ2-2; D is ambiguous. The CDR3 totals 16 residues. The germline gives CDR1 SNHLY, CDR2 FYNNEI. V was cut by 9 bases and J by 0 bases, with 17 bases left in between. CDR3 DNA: TGTGCCAGAAAAAACGTCAGAGGTACGAACACCGGGGAGCTGTTTTTT. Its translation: CARKNVRGTNTGELFF.

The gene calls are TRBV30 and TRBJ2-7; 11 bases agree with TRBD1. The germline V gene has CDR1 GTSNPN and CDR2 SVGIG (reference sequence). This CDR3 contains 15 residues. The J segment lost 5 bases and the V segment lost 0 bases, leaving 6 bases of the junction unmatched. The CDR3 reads CAWSVLRTGGHEQYF. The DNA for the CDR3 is TGTGCCTGGAGTGTACTCAGGACAGGGGGCCACGAGCAGTACTTC.

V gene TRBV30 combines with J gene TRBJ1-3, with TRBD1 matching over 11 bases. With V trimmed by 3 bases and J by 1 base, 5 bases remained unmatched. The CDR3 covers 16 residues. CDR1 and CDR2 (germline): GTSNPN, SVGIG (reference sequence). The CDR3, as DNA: TGTGCCTGGAGCATACGGGACAGGGGGTCTGGAAACACCATATATTTT. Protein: CAWSIRDRGSGNTIYF.

In nucleotides, the CDR3 is TGTGCCATCAGTGAAACAACAGGGGCTTTGGGAGCTTTCTTT. Residues: CAISETTGALGAFF. This chain connects TRBV10-3 to TRBJ1-1, with 7 bases lining up with TRBD1. The V gene end was trimmed by 3 bases and the J gene end by 10 bases; junction bases not matched to a gene: 11. Germline-derived CDR1 and CDR2 are ENHRY and SYGVKD. The CDR3 loop spans 14 amino acids.

CDR3 region: CASSPPGGLGYTF. Here the CDR3 DNA reads TGTGCCAGCTCACCACCCGGGGGGCTGGGCTACACCTTC. This chain joins TRBV18 and TRBJ1-2, with D possibly TRBD1 on 6 matching bases. Germline-derived CDR1 and CDR2 are KGHSH and LQKENI. Trimming removed 0 bases at V and 8 bases at J, with 10 bases between. The CDR3 totals 13 residues.

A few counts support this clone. Written as DNA, the CDR3 is TGTGCCAGCAGCCAAGGAACAGGGCTGGCCTATGGCTACACCTTC. Its protein product is CASSQGTGLAYGYTF. The chain has TRBV4-2 and TRBJ1-2; TRBD1 might be the D (6 bases). Looked up from germline, CDR1 is LGHNA and CDR2 is YNFKEQ. V lost 1 base to trimming and J lost 4 bases, with 13 bases between them. The length of the CDR3 is 15 residues.